These 21 T cell receptor beta chains were all obtained from the same sample, sequenced in a study of blood T cell repertoires in COVID-19 (TCRdb year 2020). Libraries were prepared through the immunoSEQ multiplex PCR assay. TCRdb retrieved this table from immuneACCESS and kept in-frame rearrangements only. Not all clones are present; in checked studies, unresolved V genes account for under half, and no reason is known for the remainder. For this sample the table gives approximately 260,000 clones, of which around 87% were detected only once. Of the sample, about 2.1% is held by the ten largest clones. The material sequenced was peripheral blood. The receptors originated from a woman between 55 and 75 years old with COVID-19, enrolled during active disease.

This clone was recorded once. V is TRBV6-5 and J is TRBJ1-2; 7 bases line up with TRBD1. From germline, CDR1 is MNHEY and CDR2 SVGAGI. The CDR3 totals 16 residues. Germline trimming cut 2 bases from V and 7 bases from J; bases unmatched to any gene: 13. The CDR3 DNA reads TGTGCCAGCAGTTACGATCCGAGACAGGGTTTGGGTGGCTACACCTTC. It encodes CASSYDPRQGLGGYTF.

This sequence joins TRBV19 and TRBJ2-2, with 8 bases lining up with TRBD2. With 8 bases clipped from V and 2 bases from J, the junction kept 13 bases outside the gene matches. There are 17 residues in the CDR3. The V gene's germline CDR1 is LNHDA and CDR2 SQIVND (reference sequence). CDR3 nucleotide sequence: TGTGCCAGTCGGGGGGGGTACCGGGGCTATAACACCGGGGAGCTGTTTTTT. Translated: CASRGGYRGYNTGELFF.

The gene calls are TRBV7-2 and TRBJ2-1; 7 bases agree with TRBD2. The CDR3 is 14 amino acids. CDR1 SGHTA and CDR2 FQGNSA come from the germline V gene. The V segment lost 5 bases and the J segment 2 bases; nucleotides outside the gene matches: 3. In DNA form, the CDR3 reads TGTGCCAGCAGCCTAGGACTAGCCTACAATGAGCAGTTCTTC. Protein sequence: CASSLGLAYNEQFF.

The chain employs TRBV7-2 and TRBJ2-7; possibly TRBD2 for D (7 bases). This CDR3 region has 18 residues. The V gene's germline CDR1 is SGHTA and CDR2 FQGNSA. The V and J ends lost 4 bases and 5 bases respectively, with 27 bases between them. CDR3 DNA sequence: TGTGCCAGCAGCTCCCGTTGGGTTGGGGGGGGCCAGCCCCACGAGCAGTACTTC. Translating it yields CASSSRWVGGGQPHEQYF. Full variable domain (rest looked up from reference TRBV7-2 and TRBJ2-7): GAGVSQSPSNKVTEKGKDVELRCDPISGHTALYWYRQSLGQGLEFLIYFQGNSAPDKSGLPSDRFSAERTGGSVSTLTIQRTQQEDSAVYLCASSSRWVGGGQPHEQYFGPGTRLTVT.

The gene calls are TRBV6-5 and TRBJ2-5; TRBD1 matches 7 bases. Germline V lookup: CDR1 MNHEY, CDR2 SVGAGI. V was pared by 6 bases and J by 1 base, with 8 bases of the junction left unmatched. CDR3 length: 15 amino acids. The CDR3 DNA reads TGTGCCAGCAGCCCCACGACAGGGACCCAAGAGACCCAGTACTTC. Encoded protein: CASSPTTGTQETQYF.

This clone was observed once. This sequence joins TRBV25-1 and TRBJ2-6; 8 bases line up with TRBD2. The CDR3 loop spans 14 amino acids. Germline CDR1 MGHDK, CDR2 SYGVNS. Trimming removed 1 base from V and 8 bases from J; junction bases left unmatched: 1. The CDR3 is CASSESGGSNVLTF. The CDR3 bases are TGTGCCAGCAGTGAATCGGGGGGGTCCAACGTCCTGACTTTC.

As to this clone: Possible read error: a much larger clone is one base away. The sample has other DNA sequences that encode this CDR3 too. V and J are TRBV5-1 and TRBJ1-2, with D possibly matching TRBD1 (5 bases). CDR1 is SGHRS and CDR2 is YFSETQ in the germline V gene. The CDR3 loop spans 13 amino acids. Trimming took 0 bases from V and 2 from J, leaving 5 bases between them. As DNA, the CDR3 is TGCGCCAGCAGCTTGGACAGGAACTATGGCTACACCTTC. Translating it yields CASSLDRNYGYTF.

The J gene is TRBJ2-1, the V gene TRBV5-8; no reliable D call. This CDR3 spans 11 amino acids. Germline-derived CDR1 and CDR2 are SGHTS and YDEGEE. V gave up 6 bases and J gave up 7 bases, with 8 bases separating them. This CDR3 is CASNSWNEQFF. CDR3 in DNA: TGTGCCAGCAACTCGTGGAATGAGCAGTTCTTC. Complete variable domain (other parts from reference TRBV5-8 and TRBJ2-1): EAGVTQSPTHLIKTRGQQATLRCSPISGHTSVYWYQQALGLGLQFLLWYDEGEERNRGNFPPRFSGRQFPNYSSELNVNALELEDSALYLCASNSWNEQFFGPGTRLTVL.

The CDR3 DNA reads TGTGCCAGCAGTCCGGGACAGTCTAACTATGGCTACACCTTC. The encoded protein is CASSPGQSNYGYTF. The gene calls are TRBV6-6 and TRBJ1-2; 7 bases are shared with TRBD1. Germline V gene data show CDR1 as MNHNY and CDR2 as SVGAGI (reference sequence). V trimming: 5 bases; J trimming: 0 bases; junction bases outside the gene matches: 3. This CDR3 region has 14 residues.

This chain links TRBV15 with TRBJ1-5, with 9 bases lining up with TRBD1. This CDR3 is 15 amino acids long. V dropped 5 bases and J dropped 5; count of bases not matched to a gene: 7. CDR1 and CDR2 (germline): LNHNV, YYDKDF (reference sequence). The CDR3 spells CATSVPGQGYQPQHF. CDR3 DNA: TGTGCCACCAGCGTGCCGGGACAGGGTTATCAGCCCCAGCATTTT.

CDR3 coding DNA: TGCGCCAGCAGCCAGTACCGGGACAGGACAAACACTGAAGCTTTCTTT. It translates to CASSQYRDRTNTEAFF. The rearrangement joins TRBV4-1 to TRBJ1-1; 8 nucleotides agree with TRBD1. V was clipped by 3 bases and J by 2 bases; unmatched bases: 8. Germline V CDR1 and CDR2: MGHRA, YSYEKL. This CDR3 is 16 amino acids long.

The V call is TRBV4-2, the J call TRBJ1-3; 8 bases are shared with TRBD1. CDR3 size: 14 residues. The J segment lost 8 bases and the V segment lost 2 bases, leaving 5 bases of the junction unmatched. Germline values: CDR1 LGHNA, CDR2 YNFKEQ. CDR3 sequence: CASSQPGQADTIYF. CDR3 sequence (DNA): TGTGCCAGCAGCCAACCGGGACAGGCAGACACCATATATTTT.

The genes are TRBV5-6 and TRBJ1-2; D remains ambiguous. V lost 4 bases and J lost 5, with 18 bases in between. CDR3 length: 15 amino acids. CDR1 and CDR2 (germline): SGHDT, YYEEEE. The DNA of the CDR3 is TGTGCCAGCAGCCGGGGTGCGGGGAGAGGATATGGCTACACCTTC. This sequence encodes CASSRGAGRGYGYTF.

This chain connects TRBV7-9 to TRBJ1-1, with 7 nucleotides matching TRBD1. The CDR3 spans 15 residues. Germline loops: CDR1 SEHNR, CDR2 FQNEAQ (reference sequence). V was clipped by 5 bases and J by 3 bases; unmatched bases: 9. The CDR3 sequence: CASSARQGPHTEAFF. CDR3 DNA sequence: TGTGCCAGCAGCGCACGACAGGGACCACACACTGAAGCTTTCTTT. The full variable domain, in which reference TRBV7-9 and TRBJ1-1 provide the parts outside the CDR3, is DTGVSQNPRHKITKRGQNVTFRCDPISEHNRLYWYRQTLGQGPEFLTYFQNEAQLEKSRLLSDRFSAERPKGSFSTLEIQRTEQGDSAMYLCASSARQGPHTEAFFGQGTRLTVV.

CDR3 in amino acids: CASSHNPGQGYEQYF. The CDR3 DNA is TGCGCCAGCAGCCACAATCCGGGACAGGGCTACGAGCAGTACTTC. The gene calls are TRBV4-1 and TRBJ2-7; 9 positions match TRBD1. The germline CDR1 and CDR2 sequences are MGHRA and YSYEKL. The CDR3 length is 15 residues. J lost 3 bases, V lost 3 bases, and 6 bases had no gene match.

The rearrangement links TRBV7-9 to TRBJ1-6; D gene ambiguous. V lost 1 base to trimming and J lost 7 bases, with 5 bases between them. The CDR3 is made up of 13 amino acids. Germline assignment: CDR1 SEHNR and CDR2 FQNEAQ (reference sequence). The CDR3 sequence: CASSLEENSPLHF. As DNA, the CDR3 is TGTGCCAGCAGCTTAGAGGAGAATTCACCCCTCCACTTT.

The V gene is TRBV19, the J gene TRBJ1-1; perhaps TRBD1 as D (5 bases). This CDR3 is 13 amino acids long. Germline values: CDR1 LNHDA, CDR2 SQIVND (reference sequence). The V gene lost 5 bases and the J gene lost 0 bases, with 7 bases spanning the gap. CDR3 nucleotides: TGTGCCAGTAGTCCCAGGGTGAACACTGAAGCTTTCTTT. Its protein product is CASSPRVNTEAFF.

The chain uses TRBV4-1 and TRBJ1-5, with no clear D. V gave up 0 bases and J gave up 6 bases, with 12 bases separating them. CDR1 is MGHRA, CDR2 YSYEKL, per germline. The CDR3 runs to 15 residues. The DNA of the CDR3 is TGCGCCAGCAGCCAAGATCGCGGGGTTCCTCAGCCCCAGCATTTT. It specifies CASSQDRGVPQPQHF.

The V and J genes are TRBV5-4 and TRBJ1-3; TRBD1 might be the D (6 bases). Germline V gene data show CDR1 as SGHNT and CDR2 as YYREEE (reference sequence). The CDR3 length is 19 residues. V lost 6 bases, J lost 0 bases, and 25 bases lay in between. The CDR3, as DNA: TGTGCCAGCACCCCAAACGCGACGAGGGGGAAATCCTCTGGAAACACCATATATTTT. Its translation is CASTPNATRGKSSGNTIYF.

This clone has just one count. V and J are TRBV11-2 and TRBJ1-2; D unclear. The CDR3 totals 12 residues. From germline, CDR1 is SGHAT and CDR2 FQNNGV. Trimming took off 5 bases at V and 4 bases at J, with 8 bases between the two ends. CDR3 protein: CASSQLPYGYTF. The CDR3 region has the DNA TGTGCCAGCAGCCAACTCCCCTATGGCTACACCTTC.

The chain couples TRBV4-3 to TRBJ2-2, with 8 nucleotides matching TRBD2. CDR1 is LGHNA, CDR2 YSLEER, per germline. Trimming cost V 4 bases and J 3 bases; bases outside gene matches: 4. The CDR3 runs 15 residues. CDR3 amino acids: CASSRGTRDTGELFF. Here the CDR3 DNA reads TGCGCCAGCAGCCGGGGGACTAGAGACACCGGGGAGCTGTTTTTT.